These T cell receptor beta chains were read from a single sample in a study of cytomegalovirus exposure and HLA in healthy donors. Assay: immunoSEQ multiplex PCR; the TCRdb copy retains only in-frame clones and omits some. Among around 100,000 clones, approximately 85% were seen once, and the ten largest hold 3% to 3.5%. The sample taken for sequencing was PBMCs. The receptors shown here come from a man in his thirties or forties in good health and CMV-seropositive. The CDR3 runs from the conserved cysteine through the conserved F or W. A D gene is named only where the DNA matches it firmly. Size tells how often a clone was seen (once, few, many) or the class of an expanded clone, and some rows leave it out.

abundance	v_gene	d_gene	j_gene	CDR3aa	CDR3nt
.	TRBV5-8	.	TRBJ1-5	CASSLEYSNQPQHF	TGTGCCAGCAGCTTGGAATATAGCAATCAGCCCCAGCATTTT
once	TRBV18	.	TRBJ2-1	CASSPARTADNEQFF	TGTGCCAGCTCACCCGCCCGGACAGCGGACAATGAGCAGTTCTTC
.	TRBV5-6	TRBD1	TRBJ1-2	CASSGPPGQGGSYGYTF	TGTGCCAGCAGCGGACCCCCGGGACAGGGCGGCTCGTATGGCTACACCTTC
.	TRBV14	.	TRBJ2-4	CASSPRSFPNLAKNIQYF	TGTGCCAGCAGTCCAAGGAGTTTTCCTAACCTAGCCAAAAACATTCAGTACTTC
few	TRBV10-3	TRBD2	TRBJ2-7	CAIQTSGESEQYF	TGTGCCATCCAGACTAGCGGGGAAAGCGAGCAGTACTTC
.	TRBV10-3	.	TRBJ1-2	CAIRDPRGSAEGYTF	TGTGCCATCAGGGATCCCAGGGGATCCGCGGAAGGCTACACCTTC
few	TRBV14	TRBD1	TRBJ1-1	CASSLLGTADTEAFF	TGTGCCAGCAGCCTGCTCGGGACAGCCGACACTGAAGCTTTCTTT
.	TRBV5-1	TRBD1	TRBJ1-4	CASSLATQGASEKLFF	TGCGCCAGCAGCTTGGCGACACAGGGGGCTTCAGAAAAACTGTTTTTT
.	TRBV6-5	.	TRBJ1-1	CASSKTGLNTEAFF	TGTGCCAGCAGCAAAACAGGGTTGAACACTGAAGCTTTCTTT
.	TRBV28	.	TRBJ2-7	CASVGHGSYEQYF	TGTGCCAGCGTGGGACACGGATCCTACGAGCAGTACTTC
few	TRBV5-6	.	TRBJ1-6	CASSFGVEEGSSYNSPLHF	TGTGCCAGCAGCTTCGGCGTCGAGGAGGGAAGCTCCTATAATTCACCCCTCCACTTT
.	TRBV7-6	TRBD2	TRBJ2-5	CASSRGASGNQETQYF	TGTGCCAGCAGCCGGGGGGCTAGCGGGAACCAAGAGACCCAGTACTTC
.	TRBV6-1	TRBD1	TRBJ1-1	CASRRTGRGTEAFF	TGTGCCAGCAGGCGGACAGGGAGGGGGACTGAAGCTTTCTTT
.	TRBV7-9	.	TRBJ1-2	CSSSLGGAYNHGYTF	TGTTCCAGCAGCTTAGGTGGAGCCTACAACCATGGCTACACCTTC
.	TRBV19	TRBD2	TRBJ2-1	CASNVGTSGRAPFF	TGTGCCAGTAATGTGGGGACTAGCGGGAGGGCCCCGTTCTTC
.	TRBV28	TRBD2	TRBJ2-1	CASSLFLAGGPGEQFF	TGTGCCAGCAGTTTATTTTTAGCGGGAGGGCCGGGTGAGCAGTTCTTC